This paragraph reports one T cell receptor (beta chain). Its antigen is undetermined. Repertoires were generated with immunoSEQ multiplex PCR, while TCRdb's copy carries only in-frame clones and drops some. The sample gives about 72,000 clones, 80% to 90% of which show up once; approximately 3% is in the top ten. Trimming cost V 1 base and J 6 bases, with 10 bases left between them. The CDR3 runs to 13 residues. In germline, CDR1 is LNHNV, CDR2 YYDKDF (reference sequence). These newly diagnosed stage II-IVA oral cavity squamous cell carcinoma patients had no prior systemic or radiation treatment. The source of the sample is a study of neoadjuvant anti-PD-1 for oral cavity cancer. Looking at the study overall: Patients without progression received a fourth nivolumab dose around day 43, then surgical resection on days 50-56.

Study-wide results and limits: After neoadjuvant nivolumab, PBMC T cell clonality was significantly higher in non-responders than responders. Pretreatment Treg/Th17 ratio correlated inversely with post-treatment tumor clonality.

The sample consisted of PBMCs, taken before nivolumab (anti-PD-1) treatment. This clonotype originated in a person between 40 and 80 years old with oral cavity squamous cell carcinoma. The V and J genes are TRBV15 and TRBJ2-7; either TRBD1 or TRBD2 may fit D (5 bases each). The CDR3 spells CATSRVGAGEQYF. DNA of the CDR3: TGTGCCACCAGCAGAGTTGGGGCGGGCGAGCAGTACTTC.